This T cell receptor (beta chain) was obtained from a study of T cell repertoires in cytomegalovirus infection. Study findings and constraints: Identification of carriers of CMV plus the relevant HLA was performed using cumulative public TCR beta family frequency. CMV-specific TCR beta clonotypes restricted by HLA-C dominated the ex vivo response.

Regarding this clonotype: Its antigen is still unknown.

MiXCR, applied by TCRdb to the reads, yields one record per CDR3 protein. The table includes about 300,000 distinct CDR3 sequences, approximately 8.9% detected once. The CDR3 consists of 15 residues. V gave up 5 bases and J gave up 3 bases; unmatched junction bases: 8. Germline V gene data show CDR1 as SGHDN and CDR2 as FVKESK. This TCR was recovered from a human donor in good health (CMV status not recorded). Some clones in this sample may be carry-over from other donors' samples. Material for sequencing was PBMCs. V is TRBV14 and J is TRBJ2-7; 9 bases fit TRBD1. The DNA of the CDR3 is TGTGCCAGCAGCTCGGGACAGGGACGACGCTACGAGCAGTACTTC. Its protein product is CASSSGQGRRYEQYF.